This TCR beta chain derives from a study of T cell changes during pregnancy in multiple sclerosis. Libraries were prepared by immunoSEQ multiplex PCR; TCRdb keeps only in-frame clonotypes and omits some of them. This table holds around 69,000 clones, roughly 90% found once. CDR1 is MRHNA, CDR2 SNTAGT, per germline. This CDR3 has 14 amino acids. V lost 3 bases to trimming and J lost 8 bases, with 14 bases between them. Material: peripheral blood, obtained in the first trimester of pregnancy. The chain recombines TRBV6-4 with TRBJ2-1; D is unresolved. The TCR comes from a female donor with multiple sclerosis, enrolled in a pregnancy study. Here the CDR3 DNA reads TGTGCCAGCAGTGAGACTTATAGTTATTATGAGCAGTTCTTC. It is translated as CASSETYSYYEQFF.